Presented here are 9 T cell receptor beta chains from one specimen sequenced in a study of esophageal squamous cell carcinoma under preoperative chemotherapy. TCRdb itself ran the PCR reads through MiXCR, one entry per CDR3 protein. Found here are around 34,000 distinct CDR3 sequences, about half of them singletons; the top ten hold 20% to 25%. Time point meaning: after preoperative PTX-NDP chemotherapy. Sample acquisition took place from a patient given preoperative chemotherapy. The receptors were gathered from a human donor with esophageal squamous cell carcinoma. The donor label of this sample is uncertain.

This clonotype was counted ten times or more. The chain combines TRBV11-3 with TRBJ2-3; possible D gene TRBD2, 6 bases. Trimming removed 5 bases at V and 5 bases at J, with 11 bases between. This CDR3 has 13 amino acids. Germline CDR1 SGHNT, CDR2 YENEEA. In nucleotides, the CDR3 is TGTGCCAGCAGCAGCGGGCTCCGAGATACGCAGTATTTT. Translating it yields CASSSGLRDTQYF.

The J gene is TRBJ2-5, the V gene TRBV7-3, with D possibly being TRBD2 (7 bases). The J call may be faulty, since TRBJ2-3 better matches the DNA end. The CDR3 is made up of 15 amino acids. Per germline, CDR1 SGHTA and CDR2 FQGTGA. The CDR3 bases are TGTGGCACCAGCTTAGGGGGGGGGAATAAAGATACGCAGTATTTT. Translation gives CGTSLGGGNKDTQYF.

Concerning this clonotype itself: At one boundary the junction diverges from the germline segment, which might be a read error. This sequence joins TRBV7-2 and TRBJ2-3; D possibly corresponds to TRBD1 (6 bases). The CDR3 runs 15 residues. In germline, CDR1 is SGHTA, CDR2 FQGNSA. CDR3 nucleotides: TGTGCCCGGGGCTTCCAGGCCGACAGGACAGATACGCAGTACTTT. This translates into CARGFQADRTDTQYF.

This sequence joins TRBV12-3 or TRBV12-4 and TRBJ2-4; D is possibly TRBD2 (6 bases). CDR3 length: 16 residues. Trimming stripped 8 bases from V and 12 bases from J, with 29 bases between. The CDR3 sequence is CASRTTSLWAKDTQYF. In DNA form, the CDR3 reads TGTGCCAGCCGTACTACTAGCCTGTGGGCCAAAGATACTCAGTACTTC.

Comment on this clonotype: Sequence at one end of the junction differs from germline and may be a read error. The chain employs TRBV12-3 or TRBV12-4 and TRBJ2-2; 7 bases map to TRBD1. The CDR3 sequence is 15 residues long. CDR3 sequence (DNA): TGTGCCAGGAGGATCCGGGCTGAGAGCACAGGGGAGCTGTATTTT. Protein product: CARRIRAESTGELYF.

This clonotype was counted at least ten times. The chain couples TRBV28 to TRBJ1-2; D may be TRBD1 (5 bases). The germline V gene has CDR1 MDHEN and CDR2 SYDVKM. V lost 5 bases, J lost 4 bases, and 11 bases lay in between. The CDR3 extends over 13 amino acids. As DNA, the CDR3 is TGTGCCAGCAGTCGGGACCCAACCTATGGCTACACCTTC. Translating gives CASSRDPTYGYTF.

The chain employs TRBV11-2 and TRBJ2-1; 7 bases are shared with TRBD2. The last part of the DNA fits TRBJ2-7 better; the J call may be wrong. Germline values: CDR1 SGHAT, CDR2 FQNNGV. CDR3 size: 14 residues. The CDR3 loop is CAGSWGGEQGTQYF. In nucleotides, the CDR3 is TGTGCGGGCAGCTGGGGGGGGGAGCAGGGTACGCAGTACTTC.

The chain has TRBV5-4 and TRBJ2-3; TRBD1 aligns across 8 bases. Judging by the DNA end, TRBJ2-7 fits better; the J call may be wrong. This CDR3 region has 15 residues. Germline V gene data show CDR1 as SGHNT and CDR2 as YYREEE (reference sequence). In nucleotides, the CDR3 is TGTGCCAGCAGCGATAGCACAGGGGGTTGGAATGAGCAGTACTTC. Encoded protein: CASSDSTGGWNEQYF.

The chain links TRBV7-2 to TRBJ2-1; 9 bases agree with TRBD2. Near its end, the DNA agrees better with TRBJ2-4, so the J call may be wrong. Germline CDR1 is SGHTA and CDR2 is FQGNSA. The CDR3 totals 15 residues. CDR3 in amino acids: CAGGTGGGDKDTQYF. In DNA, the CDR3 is TGTGCCGGGGGGACTGGCGGGGGGGACAAAGACACTCAGTACTTC.